The 7 T cell receptor beta chains below come from one sample, sequenced in a study of blood T cell repertoires in COVID-19. The data were produced by immunoSEQ multiplex PCR, yet TCRdb's version contains in-frame clones alone and is incomplete. Of more than 60,000 clones in the sample, around 90% are singletons; the top ten hold roughly 43%. Input material: peripheral blood. The receptors stem from a woman between 55 and 75 years old with COVID-19, enrolled during active disease.

In this sample, this clone turned up once. The rearrangement joins TRBV6-5 to TRBJ2-1; 7 bases match TRBD2. The V and J ends lost 0 bases and 7 bases, in that order; junction bases with no gene match: 6. Germline CDR1 is MNHEY and CDR2 is SVGAGI. The CDR3 is 15 amino acids. CDR3 in DNA: TGTGCCAGCAGTTACTCGATTCGGGGGGAGAATGAGCAGTTCTTC. This gives the protein CASSYSIRGENEQFF.

This sequence joins TRBV19 and TRBJ1-6; 7 bases agree with TRBD1. The V segment lost 7 bases and the J segment 14 bases; nucleotides outside the gene matches: 8. The CDR3 runs 12 residues. The germline CDR1 and CDR2 sequences are LNHDA and SQIVND (reference sequence). The CDR3 region is CASNDRADALHF. In nucleotides, the CDR3 is TGTGCCAGTAACGACAGGGCGGACGCCCTCCACTTT.

A single count supports this clone. The chain employs TRBV5-5 and TRBJ2-4; weak D call: TRBD2 (6 bases). V was cut by 1 base and J by 6 bases, with 11 bases left in between. Germline V gives CDR1 SGHKS, CDR2 YYEKEE (reference sequence). The CDR3 is made up of 14 amino acids. The CDR3 protein is CASSLMSGGNIQYF. For the CDR3, the DNA is TGTGCCAGCAGCTTGATGTCCGGGGGAAACATTCAGTACTTC.

This chain links TRBV7-9 with TRBJ2-7; possibly TRBD1 for D (6 bases). Between the trimmed V and J ends, which lost 1 base and 2 bases, there was a span of 6 bases. The CDR3 covers 13 residues. Germline loops: CDR1 SEHNR, CDR2 FQNEAQ (reference sequence). The CDR3 coding sequence is TGTGCCAGCAGCTTAGGGACAGCCTACGAGCAGTACTTC. Its protein product is CASSLGTAYEQYF.

J is TRBJ2-5 and V is TRBV7-8, with a tentative D call TRBD1 (6 bases). Germline CDR1 and CDR2: SGHVS and FQNEAQ. With 5 bases removed from V and 4 bases from J, the gap between germline ends came to 23 bases. The CDR3 runs 17 residues. The CDR3 reads CASSPHRDTFSPETQYF. In DNA form, the CDR3 reads TGTGCCAGCAGCCCCCACCGGGACACCTTTTCACCAGAGACCCAGTACTTC.

Written as DNA, the CDR3 is TGTGCCAGCAGCGTACAGGGAGGGAGAGAAGGCTACACCTTC. Its protein is CASSVQGGREGYTF. The chain carries TRBV9 and TRBJ1-2; the D gene is possibly TRBD1 (5 bases). This CDR3 has 14 amino acids. Germline V gene lookup returns CDR1 SGDLS and CDR2 YYNGEE. V was cut by 1 base and J by 8 bases, with 15 bases left in between. Full variable domain (missing parts from reference TRBV9 and TRBJ1-2): DSGVTQTPKHLITATGQRVTLRCSPRSGDLSVYWYQQSLDQGLQFLIQYYNGEERAKGNILERFSAQQFPDLHSELNLSSLELGDSALYFCASSVQGGREGYTFGSGTRLTVV.

The chain combines TRBV7-9 with TRBJ2-7; TRBD2 matches at 7 bases. J lost 4 bases, V lost 5 bases, and 2 bases had no gene match. Germline V gives CDR1 SEHNR, CDR2 FQNEAQ (reference sequence). The CDR3 is made up of 12 amino acids. The DNA for the CDR3 is TGTGCCAGCAGCCCAGCGGGGTACGAGCAGTACTTC. Translation: CASSPAGYEQYF.